The entry below gives a single T cell receptor beta chain sequence along with its context. No antigen is known for it. Germline V gene lookup returns CDR1 MNHEY and CDR2 SVGEGT. The CDR3 covers 15 residues. Trimming left V 6 bases short and J 1 base short, with 12 bases between. The data derive from a study of response to subunit inactivated influenza vaccine. Study-level results: With each seasonal influenza vaccination, the authors suggested, few new T cells are recruited.

MiXCR was run by TCRdb on the RT-PCR reads, yielding one entry per CDR3 protein. Of approximately 500,000 distinct CDR3 sequences in the sample, 14% were seen once. This rearrangement joins TRBV6-2 or TRBV6-3 to TRBJ1-4; D gene unclear. The specimen comprised PBMCs from blood, sampled roughly 12 days after vaccination. The TCR was taken from a man in his forties or fifties who received an inactivated influenza vaccine. Here the CDR3 DNA reads TGTGCCAGCAGCCAAACCAAAGGAACTAATGAAAAACTGTTTTTT. This encodes CASSQTKGTNEKLFF.